The sequence of this T cell receptor (beta chain) was determined in a study of robustness of blood B and T cell sequencing (dated by TCRdb to the late 2010s). Regarding the complete study: The goal of the study was to figure out the amount of peripheral blood required to reliably characterize the TCRbeta and IgG repertoires of an individual. TCRbeta and IgG repertoires were quantified in each of the ten or so independently drawn blood samples. As technical replicates, two replicate TCRbeta cDNA libraries were made from one shared RNA pool taken from a single 10 ml draw. What the authors observed across the whole study: Every single 10 ml sample contained the 1,000 most abundant TCRbeta clonotypes from the pooled draws. TCRbeta rarefaction curves did not fully plateau, suggesting under-sequencing or many low-abundance clonotypes. Between the technical replicate libraries, 94.8% of the top 10,000 TCRbeta clonotypes in one library were also present in the other library. Combining 3 or 4 tubes (about 27-40 ml blood) brought coverage of the top 10,000 TCRbeta clonotypes close to saturation. Pooling tubes did not make the overlap of rare TCRbeta clonotypes any better, which implies that much larger blood volumes would be needed to capture those rare clonotypes. EDTA tubes required immediate fractionation, limiting use in multi-site collections. One pair of TCRbeta libraries showed evidence of cross-contamination, likely from batch processing; the shared UMI-sequence pairs were removed.

Of note for this clonotype: Its antigen is currently not known. No much larger clonotype is one base removed from it; base qualities were not supplied.

The method behind the library was PCR. The listed sequencing device is Illumina MiSeq. Synthesis of cDNA relied on SMARTScribe reverse transcriptase together with a 5' template-switch oligo that added a universal priming site. Each cDNA molecule was tagged by a 12-nucleotide random unique molecular identifier (UMI) carried on the template-switch oligo. During reverse transcription, TCRbeta transcripts were targeted by chain-specific reverse primers. Residual template-switch adapters were removed by uracil DNA glycosylase treatment, and cDNA was purified using a Qiagen MinElute kit. For the first PCR, roughly 21 cycles were run with KAPA HiFi HotStart ReadyMix and step-out primers, split across four 50 ul reactions. Before further amplification, first-round PCR products were gel-purified. Illumina Nextera adapters were attached in a second PCR of 7 to 8 cycles, and the libraries were then purified and pooled. The UMI barcode for each TCRbeta molecule was captured by a 50-nucleotide 5' read. On the authors' methods: The MIGEC toolkit was used to group reads by UMI into consensus reads. Forward and reverse consensus reads were merged with PEAR to produce final reads. Identical UMI-sequence pairs shared across libraries were treated as cross-sample contamination and removed by a custom decontamination script. MIGMAP, a wrapper around IgBLAST, was used to carry out V(D)J assignment and CDR3 extraction. A TCR clonotype was defined by an identical V gene, J gene and CDR3 amino acid sequence; no sequencing was done for CDR1 and CDR2. TCRdb reprocessed the public reads (quality trimming at Q25 with fastp, clone calling with MiXCR) and kept in-frame beta chains. Each CDR3 protein appears once, grouped with its most common genes and DNA. The authors' filters were not applied to this entry. The sample table contains about 1,200 distinct CDR3 sequences; only one count was recorded for approximately 78% of them. The biggest ten clones account for around 41% of the sample.

TCRbeta repertoires were quantified from mRNA rather than genomic DNA, which captures expressed receptors. Buffy coat leukocytes were collected into Trizol, and RNA was extracted with the Direct-zol RNA MiniPrep Plus kit without cell sorting. EDTA blood tubes were centrifuged immediately at 4°C to separate plasma, buffy coat and red blood cells. This TCR came from a human donor in good health. What was sequenced was peripheral blood.

CDR3 reads: CRVDRGGKGTEAFF. The nucleotide sequence reads TGCAGGGTCGACAGGGGGGGAAAGGGTACTGAAGCTTTCTTT. The chain joins TRBV20-1 to TRBJ1-1, and 9 bases in between align with TRBD1. CDR1 and CDR2, looked up from the germline V gene (reference sequence), are DFQATT and SNEGSKA. The CDR3 contains 14 residues, cysteine and phenylalanine counted. The retained sequence is limited to the CDR3, 42 bases, with the frame set at the first base.